This T cell receptor beta chain stems from a study of blood T cell repertoires in COVID-19. The CDR3 has 15 amino acids. Germline-derived CDR1 and CDR2 are SNHLY and FYNNEI. V lost 6 bases, J lost 1 base, and 7 bases stayed unmatched. Assay: immunoSEQ multiplex PCR; the TCRdb copy retains only in-frame clones and omits some. The data show just under 350,000 clones, 88% seen once. The chain combines TRBV2 with TRBJ1-1, with TRBD1 identical over 8 bases. The TCR comes from a woman in her seventies with COVID-19, enrolled during active disease. The sample was peripheral blood. The CDR3 is CASRADRGGNTEAFF. DNA for the CDR3: TGTGCCAGCAGGGCTGACAGGGGAGGGAACACTGAAGCTTTCTTT.